These 21 T cell receptor beta chains were sequenced from one sample in a study of blood T cell repertoires in COVID-19. Repertoires were generated with immunoSEQ multiplex PCR, while TCRdb's copy carries only in-frame clones and drops some. The sample carries approximately 270,000 clones, around nine tenths recorded once. Sequencing was carried out using peripheral blood. The receptors were sampled from a man between 25 and 39 years old with acute or convalescent COVID-19.

This chain's CDR3 is CASSLGTSGADTQYF. DNA of the CDR3: TGTGCCAGCAGCTTAGGGACTAGCGGGGCAGATACGCAGTATTTT. V usage is TRBV7-6 and J usage is TRBJ2-3; 12 bases match TRBD2. The germline gives CDR1 SGHVS, CDR2 FNYEAQ. Trimming cost V 1 base and J 4 bases; bases outside gene matches: 0. CDR3 length: 15 residues.

In regard to this clone: The same CDR3 arises from other DNA sequences in this sample as well. Written as DNA, the CDR3 is TGTGCCAGCAGCTTAGCGGGGGCAGGCACTGAAGCTTTCTTT. It translates to CASSLAGAGTEAFF. The chain combines TRBV7-9 with TRBJ1-1; D might be TRBD1 (6 bases). The CDR3 extends over 14 amino acids. Germline V gene data show CDR1 as SEHNR and CDR2 as FQNEAQ (reference sequence). V was shortened by 0 bases and J by 4 bases, with 9 bases between the two germline ends. The whole variable domain, remainder taken from reference TRBV7-9 and TRBJ1-1, is DTGVSQNPRHKITKRGQNVTFRCDPISEHNRLYWYRQTLGQGPEFLTYFQNEAQLEKSRLLSDRFSAERPKGSFSTLEIQRTEQGDSAMYLCASSLAGAGTEAFFGQGTRLTVV.

This clone has only a few counts. V and J are TRBV7-8 and TRBJ2-2, with D possibly matching TRBD1 (6 bases). The germline V and J ends were trimmed by 5 bases and 6 bases, with 19 bases remaining between them. The CDR3 contains 16 residues. Per the germline V gene, CDR1 is SGHVS and CDR2 is FQNEAQ. CDR3 protein: CASSVLGAIRAGELFF. In DNA form, the CDR3 reads TGTGCCAGCAGCGTTTTGGGGGCGATACGGGCCGGGGAGCTGTTTTTT. Full variable domain (outside the CDR3, taken from reference TRBV7-8 and TRBJ2-2): GAGVSQSPRYKVAKRGQDVALRCDPISGHVSLFWYQQALGQGPEFLTYFQNEAQLDKSGLPSDRFFAERPEGSVSTLKIQRTQQEDSAVYLCASSVLGAIRAGELFFGEGSRLTVL.

DNA for the CDR3: TGTGCCAGCAGCTTAGGTGACAGGGTCACTGAAGCTTTCTTT. Translated, it gives CASSLGDRVTEAFF. The chain joins TRBV11-2 to TRBJ1-1; 7 positions match TRBD1. V trimming: 1 base; J trimming: 4 bases; junction bases outside the gene matches: 3. The CDR3 runs 14 residues. Germline-derived CDR1 and CDR2 are SGHAT and FQNNGV.

The chain couples TRBV7-9 to TRBJ1-2, with 9 nucleotides matching TRBD1. Germline values: CDR1 SEHNR, CDR2 FQNEAQ (reference sequence). This CDR3 region has 12 residues. V shed 10 bases, J shed 4 bases, and the junction held 4 bases outside the gene matches. The CDR3 coding sequence is TGTGCCACCCCGGACAGGGGCTATGGCTACACCTTC. Translating gives CATPDRGYGYTF.

J is TRBJ1-2 and V is TRBV19; D might be TRBD1 (6 bases). Germline assignment: CDR1 LNHDA and CDR2 SQIVND (reference sequence). The CDR3 totals 15 residues. V was clipped by 5 bases and J by 6 bases, with 19 bases between them. The CDR3 DNA sequence: TGTGCCAGTAGTTCACCAGGGGAAAAGAGAAATGGCTACACCTTC. Protein sequence: CASSSPGEKRNGYTF.

This chain uses TRBV19 with TRBJ2-3; D is perhaps TRBD1 (5 bases). Trimming stripped 4 bases from V and 6 bases from J, with 8 bases between. Germline CDR1 is LNHDA and CDR2 is SQIVND (reference sequence). CDR3 length equals 12 residues. CDR3 DNA: TGTGCCAGTAGTACCCCAGGGGATACGCAGTATTTT. This gives the protein CASSTPGDTQYF.

V usage is TRBV9 and J usage is TRBJ1-2, with D unresolved. The germline V gene encodes CDR1 SGDLS and CDR2 YYNGEE. V was cut by 5 bases and J by 8 bases, with 19 bases left in between. This CDR3 region has 14 residues. CDR3 protein: CASSSGSPSQGYTF. Here the CDR3 DNA reads TGTGCCAGCAGTTCGGGATCGCCGAGTCAAGGCTACACCTTC. Complete variable domain (other parts from reference TRBV9 and TRBJ1-2): DSGVTQTPKHLITATGQRVTLRCSPRSGDLSVYWYQQSLDQGLQFLIQYYNGEERAKGNILERFSAQQFPDLHSELNLSSLELGDSALYFCASSSGSPSQGYTFGSGTRLTVV.

The chain employs TRBV15 and TRBJ1-4, with TRBD1 matching 7 bases. Germline assignment: CDR1 LNHNV and CDR2 YYDKDF (reference sequence). The length of the CDR3 is 16 residues. J lost 0 bases, V lost 2 bases, and 3 bases had no gene match. The CDR3 spells CATSRTDRSTNEKLFF. DNA for the CDR3: TGTGCCACCAGCAGAACGGACAGGTCAACTAATGAAAAACTGTTTTTT.

J is TRBJ2-5 and V is TRBV6-5; TRBD1 matches at 9 bases. CDR3 length: 15 residues. V dropped 6 bases and J dropped 6; count of bases not matched to a gene: 11. Looked up from germline, CDR1 is MNHEY and CDR2 is SVGAGI. As DNA, the CDR3 is TGTGCCAGCAGACGGGGGACAGGGCTGGGGAAGACCCAGTACTTC. Protein sequence: CASRRGTGLGKTQYF.

The V call is TRBV4-1, the J call TRBJ2-6, with D hard to call. CDR3 size: 19 residues. Germline CDR1 MGHRA, CDR2 YSYEKL. V lost 0 bases, J lost 0 bases, and 15 bases lay in between. The CDR3 loop reads CASSQDVYQSSSGANVLTF. The CDR3, as DNA: TGCGCCAGCAGCCAAGATGTTTACCAGTCAAGCTCTGGGGCCAACGTCCTGACTTTC.

This chain connects TRBV6-6 to TRBJ2-1; the D gene is possibly TRBD2 (5 bases). This CDR3 is 17 amino acids long. The V end was cut by 7 bases, the J end by 0 bases, with 19 bases between. Per the germline V gene, CDR1 is MNHNY and CDR2 is SVGAGI (reference sequence). CDR3 DNA: TGTGCCAGCACTCGGCGAGGTAGCGCGAGCTCCTACAATGAGCAGTTCTTC. Its protein is CASTRRGSASSYNEQFF.

This clone was picked up one time. V usage is TRBV7-3 and J usage is TRBJ2-3; the match to TRBD1 covers 9 bases. This CDR3 is built from 16 residues. J was trimmed by 5 bases and V by 0 bases; bases with no gene match: 6. CDR1 SGHTA and CDR2 FQGTGA come from the germline V gene. CDR3 protein: CASSLTGTGRGDTQYF. In DNA form, the CDR3 reads TGTGCCAGCAGCTTAACTGGGACAGGGAGGGGAGATACGCAGTATTTT.

About this clone itself: Other DNA sequences in this sample translate to the same CDR3. The V gene is TRBV5-1, the J gene TRBJ1-5, with a possible D match to TRBD1 (6 bases). The CDR3 is 14 amino acids. V was clipped by 5 bases and J by 3 bases, with 12 bases between them. The germline gives CDR1 SGHRS, CDR2 YFSETQ. The CDR3 reads CASSSGQPNQPQHF. The CDR3 DNA follows: TGCGCCAGCAGTTCCGGACAGCCCAATCAGCCCCAGCATTTT.

The genes are TRBV27 and TRBJ2-1, with TRBD2 matching over 8 bases. The CDR3 is made up of 13 amino acids. Losses at the gene ends were 2 bases for V and 15 bases for J; bases not matched to a gene: 9. From germline, CDR1 is MNHEY and CDR2 SMNVEV (reference sequence). CDR3 in DNA: TGTGCCAGCAGTTTAAGTGGCAAGCGGGAGAGGTTCTTC. This codes for CASSLSGKRERFF.

The chain combines TRBV3-1 (or the pseudogene TRBV3-2) with TRBJ2-2; 9 bases line up with TRBD1. The CDR3 contains 15 residues. The V gene's germline CDR1 is LGHDT and CDR2 YNNKEL (reference sequence). Trimming took 2 bases from V and 3 from J; bases not matched to a gene: 1. DNA of the CDR3: TGTGCCAGCAGCCAACGGGACAGGGACACCGGGGAGCTGTTTTTT. Residues: CASSQRDRDTGELFF.

The chain combines TRBV27 with TRBJ1-2; D might be TRBD1 (5 bases). CDR1 and CDR2 (germline): MNHEY, SMNVEV (reference sequence). The V gene lost 2 bases and the J gene lost 3 bases, with 25 bases spanning the gap. There are 19 residues in the CDR3. Here the CDR3 reads CASSLIVQGTFIRHYGYTF. In DNA form, the CDR3 reads TGTGCCAGCAGTTTAATAGTCCAGGGAACGTTTATTCGTCACTATGGCTACACCTTC.

The chain joins TRBV14 to TRBJ1-2; no clear D gene. Trimming stripped 5 bases from V and 0 bases from J, with 4 bases between. This CDR3 region has 12 residues. From germline, CDR1 is SGHDN and CDR2 FVKESK. CDR3 sequence: CASSESNYGYTF. The CDR3 coding sequence is TGTGCCAGCAGCGAGTCTAACTATGGCTACACCTTC.

The chain employs TRBV3-1 (or the pseudogene TRBV3-2) and TRBJ1-1; tentatively, D is TRBD1 (6 bases). Trimming left V 3 bases short and J 1 base short, with 9 bases between. This CDR3 spans 14 amino acids. The germline gives CDR1 LGHDT, CDR2 YNNKEL (reference sequence). This chain's CDR3 is CASSHQGGNTEAFF. The CDR3 nucleotides read TGTGCCAGCAGCCATCAAGGGGGGAACACTGAAGCTTTCTTT.

The J gene is TRBJ1-3, the V gene TRBV4-1; 10 bases map to TRBD1. The CDR3 length is 17 residues. In germline, CDR1 is MGHRA, CDR2 YSYEKL. With V trimmed by 0 bases and J by 0 bases, 2 bases remained unmatched. This CDR3 reads CASSQDDRGHSGNTIYF. CDR3 bases: TGCGCCAGCAGCCAAGACGACAGGGGGCACTCTGGAAACACCATATATTTT.

The sample holds one count of this clone. The sample has other DNA sequences that encode this CDR3 too. J is TRBJ1-3 and V is TRBV12-3 or TRBV12-4, with no clear D. CDR3 length equals 12 residues. V lost 2 bases to trimming and J lost 4 bases, with 3 bases between them. The CDR3 bases are TGTGCCAGCAGTTTATCGGGAAACACCATATATTTT. Translating gives CASSLSGNTIYF.